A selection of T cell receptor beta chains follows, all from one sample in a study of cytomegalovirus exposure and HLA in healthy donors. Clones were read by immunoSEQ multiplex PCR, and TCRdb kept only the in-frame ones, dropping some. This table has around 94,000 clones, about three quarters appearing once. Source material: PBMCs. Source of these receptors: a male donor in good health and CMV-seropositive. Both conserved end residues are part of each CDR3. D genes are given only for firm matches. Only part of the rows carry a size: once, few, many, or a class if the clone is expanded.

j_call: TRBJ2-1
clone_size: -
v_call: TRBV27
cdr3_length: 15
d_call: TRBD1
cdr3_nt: TGTGCCAGCAGGAAACAATCGGGACAGTACAATGAGCAGTTCTTC
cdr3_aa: CASRKQSGQYNEQFF

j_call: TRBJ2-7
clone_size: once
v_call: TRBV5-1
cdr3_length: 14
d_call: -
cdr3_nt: TGCGCCAGCTCTGGGCCGGCAAATTCCTACGAGCAGTACTTC
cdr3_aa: CASSGPANSYEQYF

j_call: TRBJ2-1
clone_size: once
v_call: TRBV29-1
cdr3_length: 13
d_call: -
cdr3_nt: TGCAGCGTTGAATCGCCCCCGGACAATGAGCAGTTCTTC
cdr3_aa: CSVESPPDNEQFF

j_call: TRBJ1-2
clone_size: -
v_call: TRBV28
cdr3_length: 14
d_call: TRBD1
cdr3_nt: TGTGCCAGCAGTTACGCGGGACAGTCCTATGGCTACACCTTC
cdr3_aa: CASSYAGQSYGYTF

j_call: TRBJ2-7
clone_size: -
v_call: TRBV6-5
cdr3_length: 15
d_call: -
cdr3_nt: TGTGCCAGCAGCTTGGAGCGGAAAGCCTCCTACGAGCAGTACTTC
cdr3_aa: CASSLERKASYEQYF

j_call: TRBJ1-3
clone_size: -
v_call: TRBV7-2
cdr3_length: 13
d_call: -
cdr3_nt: TGTGCCAGCAGCGCTCGGAGGACCGAGACCATATATTTT
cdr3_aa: CASSARRTETIYF

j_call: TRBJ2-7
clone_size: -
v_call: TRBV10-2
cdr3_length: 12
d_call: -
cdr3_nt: TGCGCCAGCAGGACGACAGTTTACGAGCAGTACTTC
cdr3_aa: CASRTTVYEQYF

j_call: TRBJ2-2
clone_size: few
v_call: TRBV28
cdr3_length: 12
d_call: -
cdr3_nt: TGTGCCAGTGAATCGTCAGGCCGGGAGCTGTTTTTT
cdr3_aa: CASESSGRELFF

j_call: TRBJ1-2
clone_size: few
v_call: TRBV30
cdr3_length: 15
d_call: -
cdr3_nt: TGTGCCTGGAGAGCGGGAACAGGGAATAACTATGGCTACACCTTC
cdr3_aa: CAWRAGTGNNYGYTF

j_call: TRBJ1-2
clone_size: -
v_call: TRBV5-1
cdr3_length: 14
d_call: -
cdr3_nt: TGCGCCAGCAGCTTGGCCGGAGAGAACTATGGCTACACCTTC
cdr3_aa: CASSLAGENYGYTF

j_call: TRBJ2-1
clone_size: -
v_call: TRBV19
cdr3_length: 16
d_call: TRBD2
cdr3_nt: TGTGCCAGTAGTACATGGACTAGCGGGAGTCCCGATGAGCAGTTCTTC
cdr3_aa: CASSTWTSGSPDEQFF

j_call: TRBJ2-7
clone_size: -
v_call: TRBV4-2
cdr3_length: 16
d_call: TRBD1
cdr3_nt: TGTGCCAGCAGCCAAGACCCGGGACAGGGTACATACGAGCAGTACTTC
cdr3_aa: CASSQDPGQGTYEQYF